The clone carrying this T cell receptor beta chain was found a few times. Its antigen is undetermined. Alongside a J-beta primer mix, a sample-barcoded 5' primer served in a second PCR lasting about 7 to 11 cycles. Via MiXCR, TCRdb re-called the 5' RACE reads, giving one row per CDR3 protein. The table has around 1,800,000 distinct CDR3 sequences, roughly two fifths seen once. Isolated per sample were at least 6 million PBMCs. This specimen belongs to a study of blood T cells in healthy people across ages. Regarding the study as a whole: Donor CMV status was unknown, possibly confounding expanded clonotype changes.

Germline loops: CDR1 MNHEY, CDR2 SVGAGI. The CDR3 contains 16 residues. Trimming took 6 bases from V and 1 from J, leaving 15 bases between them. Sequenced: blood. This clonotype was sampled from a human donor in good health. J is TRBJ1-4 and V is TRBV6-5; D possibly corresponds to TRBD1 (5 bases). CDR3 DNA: TGTGCCAGCAGCTTAAATTACAGGATAACTAATGAAAAACTGTTTTTT. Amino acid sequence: CASSLNYRITNEKLFF.